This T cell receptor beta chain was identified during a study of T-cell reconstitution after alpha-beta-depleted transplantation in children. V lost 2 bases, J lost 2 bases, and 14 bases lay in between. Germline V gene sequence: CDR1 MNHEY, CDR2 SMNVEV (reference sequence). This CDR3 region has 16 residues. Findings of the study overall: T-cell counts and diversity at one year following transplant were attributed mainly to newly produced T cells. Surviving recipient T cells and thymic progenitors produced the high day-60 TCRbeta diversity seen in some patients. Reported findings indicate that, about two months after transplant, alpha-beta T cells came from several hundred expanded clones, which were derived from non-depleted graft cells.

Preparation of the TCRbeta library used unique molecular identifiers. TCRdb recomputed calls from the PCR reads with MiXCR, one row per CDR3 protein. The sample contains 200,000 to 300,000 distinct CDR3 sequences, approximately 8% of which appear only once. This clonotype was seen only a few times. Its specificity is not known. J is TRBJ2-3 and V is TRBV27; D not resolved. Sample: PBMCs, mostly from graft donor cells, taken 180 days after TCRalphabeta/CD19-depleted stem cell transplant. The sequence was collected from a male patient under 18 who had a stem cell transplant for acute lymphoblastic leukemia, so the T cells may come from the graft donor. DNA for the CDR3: TGTGCCAGCAGTTTAGGGGTTGGGGTCCTCACAGATACGCAGTATTTT. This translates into CASSLGVGVLTDTQYF.